This TCR beta chain came from a study of blood T cell repertoires in COVID-19. Study-wide background: Material from acute and convalescent COVID-19 was sourced from the United States, Italy and Spain. PBMCs, B-cell-depleted T cells, or T cells were the source of the cDNA or gDNA that made up the material.

Source study methods: By means of reference gene primer amplification, nucleated cell counts were estimated. Assay: immunoSEQ multiplex PCR; the TCRdb copy retains only in-frame clones and omits some. The DNA gave D and trimming, while V, J and clone size come from that table. The sample holds tens of thousands of clones; about 80% are singletons and the top ten take under 30%. Trimming shortened V by 0 bases and J by 8 bases, and 14 bases separated the two germline ends. Germline CDR1 SGDLS, CDR2 YYNGEE. The CDR3 runs to 15 residues. This chain uses TRBV9 with TRBJ1-4; no reliable D call. The source of this sequence is a human donor in a cohort sampled during active COVID-19. Source material: peripheral blood. The CDR3 region is CASSVGASPSEKLFF. The DNA of the CDR3 is TGTGCCAGCAGCGTAGGGGCCTCCCCCTCAGAAAAACTGTTTTTT.